The TCR beta chain under discussion was sequenced for a study of cytomegalovirus exposure and HLA in healthy donors. Study-level results: According to the study, 180 or so TCR beta chains were cytomegalovirus-associated.

In regard to this clone: Its specificity is unknown.

Vbeta (60) and Jbeta (13) primers were used in the PCR. TCRdb keeps only in-frame clones here, not all; method: immunoSEQ multiplex PCR. With under 150,000 clones in the sample, the ten largest clones hold 1.5% to 1.7%. The sequence was collected from a middle-aged woman in good health and CMV-seronegative. The specimen was PBMCs.

In DNA form, the CDR3 reads TGTGCCAGCAGCCCTACTGGGGGGACCCACACTGAAGCTTTCTTT. Amino acid sequence: CASSPTGGTHTEAFF. The rearrangement uses TRBV7-2 and TRBJ1-1; TRBD1 might be the D (5 bases). The CDR3 extends over 15 amino acids. Germline CDR1 reads SGHTA; CDR2 reads FQGNSA. With 5 bases removed from V and 3 bases from J, the gap between germline ends came to 16 bases.